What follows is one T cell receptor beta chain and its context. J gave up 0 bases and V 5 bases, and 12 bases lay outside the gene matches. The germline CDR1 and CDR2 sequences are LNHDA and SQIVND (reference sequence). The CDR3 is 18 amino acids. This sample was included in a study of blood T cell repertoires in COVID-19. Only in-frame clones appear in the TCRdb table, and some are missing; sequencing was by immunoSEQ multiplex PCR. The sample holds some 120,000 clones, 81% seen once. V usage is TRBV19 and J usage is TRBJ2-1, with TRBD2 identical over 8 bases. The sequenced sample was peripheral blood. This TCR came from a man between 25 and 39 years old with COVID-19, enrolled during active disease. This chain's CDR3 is CASSSTSGSDASYNEQFF. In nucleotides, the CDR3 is TGTGCCAGTAGTTCTACAAGCGGGAGCGATGCCTCCTACAATGAGCAGTTCTTC.